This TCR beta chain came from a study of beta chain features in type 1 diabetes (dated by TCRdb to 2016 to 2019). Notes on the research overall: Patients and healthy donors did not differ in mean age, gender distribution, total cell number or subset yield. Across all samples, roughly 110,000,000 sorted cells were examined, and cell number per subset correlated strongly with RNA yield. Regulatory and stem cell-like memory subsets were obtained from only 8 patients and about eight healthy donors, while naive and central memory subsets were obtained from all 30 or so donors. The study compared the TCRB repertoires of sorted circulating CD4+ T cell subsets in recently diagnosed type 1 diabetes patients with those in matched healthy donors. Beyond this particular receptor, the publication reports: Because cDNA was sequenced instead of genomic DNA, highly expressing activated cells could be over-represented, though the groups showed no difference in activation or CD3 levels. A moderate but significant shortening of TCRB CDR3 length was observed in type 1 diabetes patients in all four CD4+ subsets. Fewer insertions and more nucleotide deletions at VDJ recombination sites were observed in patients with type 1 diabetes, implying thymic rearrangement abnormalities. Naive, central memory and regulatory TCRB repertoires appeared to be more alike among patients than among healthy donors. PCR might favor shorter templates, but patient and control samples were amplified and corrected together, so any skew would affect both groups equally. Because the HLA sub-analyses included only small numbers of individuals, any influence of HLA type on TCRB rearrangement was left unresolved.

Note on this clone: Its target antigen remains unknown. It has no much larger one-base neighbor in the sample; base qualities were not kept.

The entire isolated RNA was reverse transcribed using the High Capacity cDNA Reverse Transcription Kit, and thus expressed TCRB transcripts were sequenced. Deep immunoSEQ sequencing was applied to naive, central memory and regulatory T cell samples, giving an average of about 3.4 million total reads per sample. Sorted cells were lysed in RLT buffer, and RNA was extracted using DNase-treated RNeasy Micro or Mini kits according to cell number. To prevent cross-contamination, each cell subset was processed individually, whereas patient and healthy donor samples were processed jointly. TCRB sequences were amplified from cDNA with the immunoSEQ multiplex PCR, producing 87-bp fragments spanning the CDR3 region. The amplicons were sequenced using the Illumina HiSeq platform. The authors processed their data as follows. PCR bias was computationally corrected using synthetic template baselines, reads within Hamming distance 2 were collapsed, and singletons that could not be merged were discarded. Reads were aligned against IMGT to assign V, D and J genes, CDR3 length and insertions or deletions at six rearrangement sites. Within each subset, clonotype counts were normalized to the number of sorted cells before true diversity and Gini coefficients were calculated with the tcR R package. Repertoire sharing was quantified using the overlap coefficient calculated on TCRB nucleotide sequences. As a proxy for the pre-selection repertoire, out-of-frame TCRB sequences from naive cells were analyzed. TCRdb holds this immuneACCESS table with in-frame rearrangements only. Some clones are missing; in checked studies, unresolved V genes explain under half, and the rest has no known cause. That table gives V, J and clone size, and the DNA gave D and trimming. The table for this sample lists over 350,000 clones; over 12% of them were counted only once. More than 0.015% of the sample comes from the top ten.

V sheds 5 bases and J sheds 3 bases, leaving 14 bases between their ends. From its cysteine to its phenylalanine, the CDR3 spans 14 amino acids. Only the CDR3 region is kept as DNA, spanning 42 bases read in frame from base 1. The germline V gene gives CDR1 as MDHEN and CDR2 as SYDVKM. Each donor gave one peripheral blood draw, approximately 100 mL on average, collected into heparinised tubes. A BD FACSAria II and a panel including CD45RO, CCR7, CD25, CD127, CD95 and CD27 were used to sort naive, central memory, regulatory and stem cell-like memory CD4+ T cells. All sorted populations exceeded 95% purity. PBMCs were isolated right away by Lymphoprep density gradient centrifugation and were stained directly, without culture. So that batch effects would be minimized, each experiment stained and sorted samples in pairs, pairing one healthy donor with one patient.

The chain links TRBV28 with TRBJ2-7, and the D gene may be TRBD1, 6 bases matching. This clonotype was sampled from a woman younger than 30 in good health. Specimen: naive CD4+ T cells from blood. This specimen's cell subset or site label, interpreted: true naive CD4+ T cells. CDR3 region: CASSPDSRIYEQYF. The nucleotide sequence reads TGTGCCAGCAGTCCGGACAGTCGAATCTACGAGCAGTACTTC.